The 27 T cell receptor beta chains presented below share a single source sample, sequenced in a study of blood T cell repertoires in COVID-19. Here immunoSEQ multiplex PCR was the method, and the copy in TCRdb shows in-frame clones only, minus some. The repertoire holds about 150,000 clones, with just under 85% as singletons. Sequencing was carried out using peripheral blood. The receptor source for this set is a woman at least 80 years old with COVID-19, enrolled during active disease.

CDR3 sequence (DNA): TGTGCCAGCAGTGATAGACAGGGAAATTCACCCCTCCACTTT. Translated: CASSDRQGNSPLHF. The V call is TRBV6-1, the J call TRBJ1-6; 7 bases align to TRBD1. The V gene end was trimmed by 3 bases and the J gene end by 7 bases; junction bases not matched to a gene: 3. Germline V gene lookup returns CDR1 MNHNS and CDR2 SASEGT. The CDR3 loop spans 14 amino acids.

The V call is TRBV5-1, the J call TRBJ2-1, with 11 bases identical to TRBD1. The junction had 3 bases not matched to a gene; V was cut back by 4 bases and J by 6 bases. The CDR3 is 14 residues long. CDR1 and CDR2 (germline): SGHRS, YFSETQ. As DNA, the CDR3 is TGCGCCAGCAGCGTGGGACAGGGGGGCAATGAGCAGTTCTTC. Translating it yields CASSVGQGGNEQFF.

This chain connects TRBV3-1 (or the pseudogene TRBV3-2) to TRBJ2-6; 8 bases are a match to TRBD1. There are 19 residues in the CDR3. Germline V gives CDR1 LGHDT, CDR2 YNNKEL (reference sequence). V trimming: 2 bases; J trimming: 0 bases; junction bases outside the gene matches: 9. The CDR3 DNA reads TGTGCCAGCAGCCAACCACGGACAGGGCGGGTCTCTGGGGCCAACGTCCTGACTTTC. Protein sequence: CASSQPRTGRVSGANVLTF.

The chain recombines TRBV7-8 with TRBJ2-2; D not certain. The CDR3 loop spans 13 amino acids. The V end was cut by 2 bases, the J end by 6 bases, with 7 bases between. Germline lookup yields CDR1 SGHVS and CDR2 FQNEAQ. The CDR3 DNA follows: TGTGCCAGCAGCTTACGGGTCGCCGGGGAGCTGTTTTTT. The encoded protein is CASSLRVAGELFF.

The V gene is TRBV27, the J gene TRBJ2-1; 7 bases fit TRBD2. Germline CDR1 MNHEY, CDR2 SMNVEV (reference sequence). The CDR3 sequence is 16 residues long. J lost 7 bases, V lost 1 base, and 10 bases had no gene match. CDR3 sequence (DNA): TGTGCCAGCAGTTTATTGGGACTACTCAAAGGAAATGAGCAGTTCTTC. This sequence encodes CASSLLGLLKGNEQFF.

The rearrangement links TRBV5-1 to TRBJ1-2; 7 bases map to TRBD1. Germline V lookup: CDR1 SGHRS, CDR2 YFSETQ. Unmatched junction bases numbered 8, after V lost 2 bases and J lost 4 bases. This CDR3 has 15 residues. CDR3 DNA sequence: TGCGCCAGCAGCTTTACCGGGACAGACCTCTATGGCTACACCTTC. Amino acids: CASSFTGTDLYGYTF.

This chain uses TRBV10-3 with TRBJ2-7, with a tentative D call TRBD2 (5 bases). CDR1 ENHRY and CDR2 SYGVKD come from the germline V gene. Between the trimmed V and J ends, which lost 10 bases and 0 bases, there was a span of 16 bases. The CDR3 length is 14 residues. CDR3: CATLRGGSSYEQYF. The CDR3 region has the DNA TGTGCCACTCTCCGGGGTGGAAGCTCCTACGAGCAGTACTTC.

The chain is built from TRBV30 and TRBJ1-2; D is ambiguous. Germline values: CDR1 GTSNPN, CDR2 SVGIG (reference sequence). Trimming left V 2 bases short and J 3 bases short, with 10 bases between. The CDR3 is 13 amino acids. CDR3 coding DNA: TGTGCCTGGAGTCTACGGAGGGACTATGGCTACACCTTC. Translating gives CAWSLRRDYGYTF.

DNA for the CDR3: TGTGCCAGCAGTTTTCCGGGGGAGGGGTACAATGAGCAGTTCTTC. Protein sequence: CASSFPGEGYNEQFF. The chain employs TRBV28 and TRBJ2-1, with 7 bases fitting TRBD2. The V segment lost 3 bases and the J segment 4 bases; nucleotides outside the gene matches: 6. Germline values: CDR1 MDHEN, CDR2 SYDVKM. The CDR3 contains 15 residues.

Notes on this clone: Other nucleotide sequences from this sample produce the same CDR3. The J gene is TRBJ2-3, the V gene TRBV5-1; 8 bases fit TRBD1. The V and J ends lost 1 base and 6 bases, in that order; junction bases with no gene match: 4. Germline loops: CDR1 SGHRS, CDR2 YFSETQ. This CDR3 is 14 amino acids long. CDR3: CASSLQGAADTQYF. The DNA of the CDR3 is TGCGCCAGCAGCTTGCAGGGGGCGGCGGATACGCAGTATTTT. The variable domain in full, completed from reference TRBV5-1 and TRBJ2-3, reads KAGVTQTPRYLIKTRGQQVTLSCSPISGHRSVSWYQQTPGQGLQFLFEYFSETQRNKGNFPGRFSGRQFSNSRSEMNVSTLELGDSALYLCASSLQGAADTQYFGPGTRLTVL.

The CDR3 sequence is CASRQGANNEQFF. In DNA, the CDR3 is TGTGCCAGCAGACAGGGGGCTAACAATGAGCAGTTCTTC. V gene TRBV6-5 combines with J gene TRBJ2-1, with 9 nucleotides matching TRBD1. Germline trimming cut 6 bases from V and 5 bases from J; bases unmatched to any gene: 2. Germline V lookup: CDR1 MNHEY, CDR2 SVGAGI. The CDR3 is made up of 13 amino acids.

This sequence joins TRBV4-2 and TRBJ2-1; D remains unclear. Between the trimmed V and J ends, which lost 2 bases and 2 bases, there was a span of 7 bases. Germline V gene lookup returns CDR1 LGHNA and CDR2 YNFKEQ. The CDR3 has 14 residues. The CDR3 loop is CASSQMSTYNEQFF. CDR3 DNA sequence: TGTGCCAGCAGCCAAATGAGCACCTACAATGAGCAGTTCTTC.

The chain recombines TRBV3-1 (or the pseudogene TRBV3-2) with TRBJ2-7; 9 positions match TRBD2. Germline values: CDR1 LGHDT, CDR2 YNNKEL (reference sequence). The CDR3 spans 15 residues. J gave up 0 bases and V 3 bases, and 3 bases lay outside the gene matches. CDR3 DNA sequence: TGTGCCAGCAGCCAGCTAGCGGGGTACTCCTACGAGCAGTACTTC. Translation: CASSQLAGYSYEQYF.

This chain uses TRBV2 with TRBJ1-3; possible D gene TRBD1, 5 bases. Germline V gives CDR1 SNHLY, CDR2 FYNNEI. V lost 8 bases and J lost 3, with 26 bases in between. CDR3 length equals 18 residues. This CDR3 reads CASVRATRPAAYGNTIYF. The DNA for the CDR3 is TGTGCCAGCGTCAGGGCCACACGTCCCGCCGCGTATGGAAACACCATATATTTT.

The chain uses TRBV27 and TRBJ1-1; TRBD1 is a possible D gene (6 bases). The CDR3 has 22 residues. Per germline, CDR1 MNHEY and CDR2 SMNVEV (reference sequence). Trimming removed 5 bases from V and 0 bases from J, with 34 bases in between. The CDR3 DNA follows: TGTGCCAGCAGTAACATACTCCTCGTTGGGACATCCAGCAGCCATATGAACACTGAAGCTTTCTTT. This encodes CASSNILLVGTSSSHMNTEAFF.

The chain links TRBV7-2 to TRBJ1-2; D ambiguous. CDR3 size: 14 residues. Germline CDR1 and CDR2: SGHTA and FQGNSA. The V and J ends lost 1 base and 6 bases respectively, with 12 bases between them. CDR3 amino acids: CASSLVPGLDGYTF. The CDR3 region has the DNA TGTGCCAGCAGCTTAGTACCGGGATTGGATGGCTACACCTTC.

The V and J genes are TRBV10-3 and TRBJ2-7; D not resolved. Germline V gene lookup returns CDR1 ENHRY and CDR2 SYGVKD. Trimming stripped 2 bases from V and 3 bases from J, with 11 bases between. The length of the CDR3 is 14 residues. The CDR3 bases are TGTGCCATCAGTGAGCAGAGGAGCCGCTACGAGCAGTACTTC. It specifies CAISEQRSRYEQYF.

This clone occurred a few times. The chain links TRBV24-1 to TRBJ2-5; 8 bases line up with TRBD1. The CDR3 sequence is 12 residues long. V shed 7 bases, J shed 4 bases, and the junction held 1 base outside the gene matches. Germline assignment: CDR1 KGHDR and CDR2 SFDVKD. CDR3 sequence: CATRGQGETQYF. The DNA of the CDR3 is TGTGCCACCAGAGGACAGGGAGAGACCCAGTACTTC.

The V gene is TRBV6-4, the J gene TRBJ1-1; TRBD1 agrees at 9 bases. V lost 5 bases and J lost 0; bases outside the gene matches: 13. In germline, CDR1 is MRHNA, CDR2 SNTAGT. This CDR3 has 18 residues. Here the CDR3 reads CASSHAPTGGGMNTEAFF. CDR3 DNA sequence: TGTGCCAGCAGTCACGCTCCAACAGGGGGCGGAATGAACACTGAAGCTTTCTTT.

The rearrangement uses TRBV4-1 and TRBJ2-1; no clear D gene. V lost 0 bases, J lost 4 bases, and 10 bases lay in between. The CDR3 has 15 residues. Per germline, CDR1 MGHRA and CDR2 YSYEKL. The DNA for the CDR3 is TGCGCCAGCAGCCAAGATGCGCAGGTTTACAATGAGCAGTTCTTC. This codes for CASSQDAQVYNEQFF.

The chain joins TRBV14 to TRBJ2-2, with 10 bases that match TRBD2. Trimming at V came to 5 bases and at J to 7 bases, leaving 4 bases not matched to a gene. The CDR3 length is 14 residues. CDR1 and CDR2 from the germline V gene are SGHDN and FVKESK. The CDR3 loop reads CASSTLAGVGELFF. CDR3 DNA: TGTGCCAGCAGCACCCTAGCGGGAGTCGGGGAGCTGTTTTTT.

The rearrangement uses TRBV5-4 and TRBJ2-7; 12 bases fit TRBD2. The germline V gene has CDR1 SGHNT and CDR2 YYREEE (reference sequence). V lost 3 bases to trimming and J lost 6 bases; unmatched junction nucleotides: 7. This CDR3 contains 15 residues. The chain's CDR3 is CASSSTSGSHSEQYF. As DNA, the CDR3 is TGTGCCAGCAGCTCGACTAGCGGGAGTCATAGCGAGCAGTACTTC.

The V call is TRBV30, the J call TRBJ2-1, with 11 bases fitting TRBD2. The CDR3 has 19 amino acids. Per the germline V gene, CDR1 is GTSNPN and CDR2 is SVGIG (reference sequence). Unmatched junction bases numbered 10, after V lost 0 bases and J lost 0 bases. The CDR3 protein is CAWSVLSASGRRSYNEQFF. In nucleotides, the CDR3 is TGTGCCTGGAGTGTACTTTCCGCTAGCGGGAGGCGCTCCTACAATGAGCAGTTCTTC.

The chain is built from TRBV6-6 and TRBJ1-4; D is ambiguous. V lost 5 bases and J lost 7, with 8 bases in between. The CDR3 consists of 12 residues. Germline V gives CDR1 MNHNY, CDR2 SVGAGI (reference sequence). DNA of the CDR3: TGTGCCAGCAGTCTAGTACGTGAAAAACTGTTTTTT. It is translated as CASSLVREKLFF.

This clone was seen only a few times. The V gene is TRBV5-1, the J gene TRBJ2-2; possibly TRBD1 for D (5 bases). V lost 9 bases to trimming and J lost 4 bases, with 13 bases between them. The V gene's germline CDR1 is SGHRS and CDR2 YFSETQ. The CDR3 extends over 13 amino acids. The CDR3 nucleotides are TGCGCCACGAATGGGGCAAGCACCGGGGAGCTGTTTTTT. This sequence encodes CATNGASTGELFF.

The chain couples TRBV30 to TRBJ1-5; weak D call: TRBD1 (6 bases). Germline V lookup: CDR1 GTSNPN, CDR2 SVGIG (reference sequence). The CDR3 has 13 amino acids. V lost 2 bases and J lost 6, with 11 bases in between. The CDR3 protein is CAWSTGHSQPQHF. The CDR3 DNA is TGTGCCTGGAGTACAGGGCATAGTCAGCCCCAGCATTTT.

This sequence joins TRBV18 and TRBJ2-1, with 12 bases lining up with TRBD2. V was pared by 0 bases and J by 6 bases, with 9 bases of the junction left unmatched. Per the germline V gene, CDR1 is KGHSH and CDR2 is LQKENI. The CDR3 totals 18 residues. CDR3 sequence (DNA): TGTGCCAGCTCACCACCCGGACTAGCGGGAATGATAGGCAATGAGCAGTTCTTC. It yields the protein CASSPPGLAGMIGNEQFF.